This T cell receptor (beta chain) was documented in a study of post-analysis software for immune sequencing data. Findings of the study overall: Elevated frequency relative to controls characterized four or five TRBV segments in patients, TRBV5-6, TRBV5-1 and TRBV20-1 among them.

Worth noting for this clonotype: Its antigen remains unknown.

Unique molecular identifiers had been added to the TCR beta cDNA libraries. TCRdb passed the PCR reads through MiXCR, listing each CDR3 protein once. The table lists approximately 770,000 distinct CDR3 sequences, approximately 44% of them singletons, with approximately 4.4% in the top ten. Unmatched junction bases numbered 5, after V lost 6 bases and J lost 0 bases. Looked up from germline, CDR1 is SQVTM and CDR2 is ANQGSEA. CDR3 size: 13 residues. The chain links TRBV29-1 to TRBJ2-7; 7 bases are a match to TRBD1. Sequencing was performed on blood. The receptor was derived from a girl aged 5 to 17 with multiple sclerosis. CDR3 DNA: TGCAGCGTAGCTAGGGACAGCTCCTACGAGCAGTACTTC. Amino acid sequence: CSVARDSSYEQYF.